The 19 T cell receptor beta chains below come from one sample, sequenced in a study of blood T cell repertoires in COVID-19. Profiling relied on immunoSEQ multiplex PCR, and the TCRdb table lists in-frame clones only, not all of them. The table includes 96,000 or so clones, 90% detected once. The sample comprised peripheral blood. The receptors come from a man between 60 and 70 years old with acute or convalescent COVID-19.

V gene TRBV29-1 combines with J gene TRBJ2-2, with D perhaps TRBD1 (5 bases). Per germline, CDR1 SQVTM and CDR2 ANQGSEA. Trimming pared 1 base from V and 5 bases from J, leaving 14 bases between. This CDR3 is built from 15 residues. CDR3 residues: CSVEVGPQGTGELFF. DNA of the CDR3: TGCAGCGTTGAAGTAGGCCCCCAGGGTACCGGGGAGCTGTTTTTT.

This chain uses TRBV6-5 with TRBJ2-3, with TRBD2 identical over 10 bases. The germline V gene encodes CDR1 MNHEY and CDR2 SVGAGI. CDR3 length equals 14 residues. V gave up 5 bases and J gave up 14 bases; unmatched junction bases: 13. The CDR3 DNA reads TGTGCCAGCAGTCAAAGCGGGAGGGCCTTTGTGCGGTATTTT. Translating gives CASSQSGRAFVRYF.

This clone was seen just once. The genes are TRBV28 and TRBJ1-3, with TRBD1 identical over 8 bases. The CDR3 spans 15 residues. The germline V gene has CDR1 MDHEN and CDR2 SYDVKM. V dropped 4 bases and J dropped 5; count of bases not matched to a gene: 7. The CDR3 nucleotides read TGTGCCAGCAGTTCTGGCAGGGGGCAGAGAAACACCATATATTTT. This sequence encodes CASSSGRGQRNTIYF.

V usage is TRBV19 and J usage is TRBJ1-2; the D gene is possibly TRBD1 (6 bases). This CDR3 spans 12 amino acids. Germline V gives CDR1 LNHDA, CDR2 SQIVND (reference sequence). Trimming removed 10 bases from V and 4 bases from J, with 13 bases in between. The CDR3: CAIYRAGYGYTF. CDR3 sequence (DNA): TGTGCCATTTACAGGGCGGGCTATGGCTACACCTTC.

This clone showed up just once. J is TRBJ1-2 and V is TRBV7-3; D is possibly TRBD1 (5 bases). This CDR3 region has 13 residues. The germline V and J ends were trimmed by 3 bases and 6 bases, with 11 bases remaining between them. The germline V gene has CDR1 SGHTA and CDR2 FQGTGA. The CDR3 DNA is TGTGCCAGCAGCTTCACTGCAGGGCATGGCTACACCTTC. It codes for CASSFTAGHGYTF.

The CDR3 loop reads CASSPRSGGHQPQHF. CDR3 DNA sequence: TGTGCCAGCAGTCCCCGGAGCGGGGGACATCAGCCCCAGCATTTT. The chain joins TRBV28 to TRBJ1-5, with D possibly TRBD1 on 5 matching bases. CDR3 length: 15 residues. From germline, CDR1 is MDHEN and CDR2 SYDVKM. V was cut by 5 bases and J by 5 bases, with 16 bases left in between. Full variable domain (rest looked up from reference TRBV28 and TRBJ1-5): DVKVTQSSRYLVKRTGEKVFLECVQDMDHENMFWYRQDPGLGLRLIYFSYDVKMKEKGDIPEGYSVSREKKERFSLILESASTNQTSMYLCASSPRSGGHQPQHFGDGTRLSIL.

V and J are TRBV11-2 and TRBJ1-1; TRBD1 matches 7 bases. Trimming cost V 1 base and J 9 bases; bases outside gene matches: 8. CDR1 SGHAT and CDR2 FQNNGV come from the germline V gene. The CDR3 is made up of 14 amino acids. The CDR3 DNA sequence: TGTGCCAGCAGCTTAGCCGTGACAGGGCTAAAAGCTTTCTTT. Translation gives CASSLAVTGLKAFF.

The V and J genes are TRBV18 and TRBJ1-1, with 9 bases that match TRBD1. Germline V gene lookup returns CDR1 KGHSH and CDR2 LQKENI. Trimming removed 5 bases from V and 5 bases from J; junction bases left unmatched: 3. The CDR3 runs 13 residues. The CDR3 sequence: CASSSGQGTEAFF. CDR3 DNA sequence: TGTGCCAGCTCATCGGGACAGGGTACTGAAGCTTTCTTT. The full variable domain, in which reference TRBV18 and TRBJ1-1 provide the parts outside the CDR3, is NAGVMQNPRHLVRRRGQEARLRCSPMKGHSHVYWYRQLPEEGLKFMVYLQKENIIDESGMPKERFSAEFPKEGPSILRIQQVVRGDSAAYFCASSSGQGTEAFFGQGTRLTVV.

The J gene is TRBJ2-7, the V gene TRBV5-4; TRBD2 agrees at 9 bases. Per germline, CDR1 SGHNT and CDR2 YYREEE (reference sequence). Trimming removed 0 bases from V and 11 bases from J; junction bases left unmatched: 12. The CDR3 length is 15 residues. DNA of the CDR3: TGTGCCAGCAGCTTGGCGAGGGCGGGAGGGCCAGTGGAGTACTTC. It codes for CASSLARAGGPVEYF. The full variable domain, rest sourced from reference TRBV5-4 and TRBJ2-7, is ETGVTQSPTHLIKTRGQQVTLRCSSQSGHNTVSWYQQALGQGPQFIFQYYREEENGRGNFPPRFSGLQFPNYSSELNVNALELDDSALYLCASSLARAGGPVEYFGPGTRLTVT.

The chain joins TRBV10-1 to TRBJ1-3, with D perhaps matching TRBD1 (5 bases). The V gene lost 2 bases and the J gene lost 4 bases, with 12 bases spanning the gap. Germline-derived CDR1 and CDR2 are WNHNN and SYGVQD (reference sequence). There are 15 residues in the CDR3. CDR3 loop: CASSESRGFGNTIYF. Here the CDR3 DNA reads TGCGCCAGCAGTGAGAGTCGGGGGTTCGGAAACACCATATATTTT.

The V and J genes are TRBV6-5 and TRBJ1-2; a weak D match, TRBD1 (5 bases). Between the trimmed V and J ends, which lost 2 bases and 8 bases, there was a span of 15 bases. Germline lookup yields CDR1 MNHEY and CDR2 SVGAGI. CDR3 size: 14 residues. As DNA, the CDR3 is TGTGCCAGCAGTTACGGCGGGACGGCGGGCGGCTACACCTTC. This translates into CASSYGGTAGGYTF.

CDR3 sequence (DNA): TGTGCCAGCAGTTACTCAGGGGGGGGTGAAAAACTGTTTTTT. It is translated as CASSYSGGGEKLFF. This chain connects TRBV6-5 to TRBJ1-4; TRBD1 might be the D (6 bases). Between the trimmed V and J ends, which lost 0 bases and 7 bases, there was a span of 9 bases. Germline assignment: CDR1 MNHEY and CDR2 SVGAGI. This CDR3 is 14 amino acids long.

CDR3 in amino acids: CATSRDFSEETQYF. The CDR3 region has the DNA TGTGCCACCAGCAGAGATTTTTCGGAAGAGACCCAGTACTTC. The chain uses TRBV15 and TRBJ2-5; D is unclear. Germline values: CDR1 LNHNV, CDR2 YYDKDF (reference sequence). The CDR3 is 14 amino acids. The V end lost 0 bases, the J end lost 3 bases, and 8 bases lay between the germline ends. Complete variable domain (other parts from reference TRBV15 and TRBJ2-5): DAMVIQNPRYQVTQFGKPVTLSCSQTLNHNVMYWYQQKSSQAPKLLFHYYDKDFNNEADTPDNFQSRRPNTSFCFLDIRSPGLGDTAMYLCATSRDFSEETQYFGPGTRLLVL.

The V gene is TRBV7-9, the J gene TRBJ2-1; D call uncertain. The V end lost 2 bases, the J end lost 8 bases, and 7 bases lay between the germline ends. The length of the CDR3 is 12 residues. Germline-derived CDR1 and CDR2 are SEHNR and FQNEAQ (reference sequence). This chain's CDR3 is CASSLLLDEQFF. The CDR3 region has the DNA TGTGCCAGCAGCTTACTTCTAGATGAGCAGTTCTTC.

The rearrangement links TRBV29-1 to TRBJ1-1, with TRBD1 matching over 9 bases. The CDR3 extends over 15 amino acids. The V gene end was trimmed by 3 bases and the J gene end by 5 bases; junction bases not matched to a gene: 10. The germline V gene encodes CDR1 SQVTM and CDR2 ANQGSEA. As DNA, the CDR3 is TGCAGCGTTGAGAGCCCGGACAGGGGTTATACTGAAGCTTTCTTT. Its translation is CSVESPDRGYTEAFF.

This clone appeared a single time. This sequence joins TRBV5-1 and TRBJ1-6, with a possible D match to TRBD1 (5 bases). CDR3 length: 15 amino acids. Germline CDR1 and CDR2: SGHRS and YFSETQ. Trimming took off 4 bases at V and 8 bases at J, with 16 bases between the two ends. Here the CDR3 DNA reads TGCGCCAGCAGCGAGCAGGGAAGTGAGGATTCACCCCTCCACTTT. It yields the protein CASSEQGSEDSPLHF.

The chain employs TRBV27 and TRBJ2-1; possible D gene TRBD1, 6 bases. This CDR3 contains 13 residues. V lost 4 bases and J lost 14, with 18 bases in between. The germline V gene has CDR1 MNHEY and CDR2 SMNVEV (reference sequence). The CDR3 spells CASSWGQEGWEFF. The CDR3 region has the DNA TGTGCCAGCAGTTGGGGACAAGAAGGGTGGGAGTTCTTC.

This chain uses TRBV18 with TRBJ2-1, with 13 positions matching TRBD2. Looked up from germline, CDR1 is KGHSH and CDR2 is LQKENI. The CDR3 length is 15 residues. V lost 6 bases to trimming and J lost 8 bases; unmatched junction nucleotides: 7. CDR3 DNA: TGTGCCAGCTCTCCCGGGACTAGCGGGAAATATGAGCAGTTCTTC. Its translation: CASSPGTSGKYEQFF.

The chain has TRBV12-1 and TRBJ2-7; TRBD1, the table's D call, was not compared with the DNA. TRBV12-1 counts as a pseudogene. CDR3 length: 16 residues. The CDR3 nucleotides are TGTGCCAGCCCACCTCGGGACATCTATAACTCCTACGAGCAGTACTTC. Encoded protein: CASPPRDIYNSYEQYF.